The 20 T cell receptor beta chains below all came from one sample that was sequenced in a study of identical twins. TCRdb recomputed calls from the 5' RACE reads with MiXCR, one row per CDR3 protein. Altogether 1.5 million to 2 million distinct CDR3 sequences are present, roughly a third being singletons, with the ten largest covering about 0.27%. The specimen was cord blood. The source of these receptors is a newborn girl in good health.

This chain joins TRBV20-1 and TRBJ1-3; possibly TRBD1 for D (5 bases). The CDR3 runs to 18 residues. Germline CDR1 and CDR2: DFQATT and SNEGSKA (reference sequence). V lost 6 bases, J lost 1 base, and 25 bases lay in between. CDR3 amino acids: CSAHMKGKSYGSGNTIYF. The CDR3 DNA reads TGCAGTGCGCACATGAAGGGGAAAAGCTATGGGTCTGGAAACACCATATATTTT.

The rearrangement links TRBV20-1 to TRBJ1-4; possibly TRBD1 for D (5 bases). The CDR3 has 15 amino acids. CDR1 DFQATT and CDR2 SNEGSKA come from the germline V gene (reference sequence). V lost 0 bases and J 2 bases, leaving 10 bases between the germline ends. The CDR3 is CSARDLGVTNEKLFF. The CDR3 bases are TGCAGTGCTAGAGATTTAGGGGTGACTAATGAAAAACTGTTTTTT.

This clonotype was detected only a few times. J is TRBJ2-3 and V is TRBV10-3; D gene uncertain. CDR1 ENHRY and CDR2 SYGVKD come from the germline V gene. The CDR3 has 14 residues. Trimming took 2 bases from V and 0 from J, leaving 6 bases between them. The CDR3 bases are TGTGCCATCAGTGAGGGACGCAGCACAGATACGCAGTATTTT. Residues: CAISEGRSTDTQYF.

The V gene is TRBV27, the J gene TRBJ1-2; weak D call: TRBD1 (5 bases). Germline CDR1 is MNHEY and CDR2 is SMNVEV (reference sequence). V was cut by 2 bases and J by 7 bases, with 11 bases left in between. CDR3 length: 13 residues. The CDR3 DNA reads TGTGCCAGCAGTTTACAGGGATCGGGTGGCTACACCTTC. Protein sequence: CASSLQGSGGYTF.

DNA for the CDR3: TGCAGTGCCGCGAGGGATTGGGGATACAATGAGCAGTTCTTC. Amino acids: CSAARDWGYNEQFF. The J gene is TRBJ2-1, the V gene TRBV20-1, with a tentative D call TRBD2 (5 bases). The CDR3 covers 14 residues. Trimming left V 6 bases short and J 4 bases short, with 16 bases between. Germline V gives CDR1 DFQATT, CDR2 SNEGSKA (reference sequence).

The chain couples TRBV20-1 to TRBJ1-1; TRBD1 is a possible D gene (6 bases). This CDR3 region has 14 residues. The V end lost 5 bases, the J end lost 1 base, and 14 bases lay between the germline ends. CDR1 and CDR2 (germline): DFQATT, SNEGSKA (reference sequence). The CDR3 DNA reads TGCAGTGCTGGGCTTGGACAGTCGAACACTGAAGCTTTCTTT. It specifies CSAGLGQSNTEAFF.

This clonotype occurred many times. The chain recombines TRBV10-3 with TRBJ2-3; no clear D. V was trimmed by 2 bases and J by 0 bases, leaving 3 bases between them. In germline, CDR1 is ENHRY, CDR2 SYGVKD. The length of the CDR3 is 13 residues. CDR3 residues: CAISETSTDTQYF. The CDR3 DNA follows: TGTGCCATCAGTGAGACTAGCACAGATACGCAGTATTTT.

The chain employs TRBV28 and TRBJ2-5; 7 bases map to TRBD1. V shed 10 bases, J shed 13 bases, and the junction held 15 bases outside the gene matches. Looked up from germline, CDR1 is MDHEN and CDR2 is SYDVKM. The CDR3 has 12 residues. The CDR3 spells CATKPTPTGLYF. In DNA form, the CDR3 reads TGTGCCACTAAGCCGACCCCGACAGGGTTGTACTTC.

Remarks on this clonotype: Being one base from a much bigger clone, this may be a read error. V usage is TRBV10-3 and J usage is TRBJ2-1; D remains ambiguous. The CDR3 runs 14 residues. CDR1 and CDR2 (germline): ENHRY, SYGVKD. As DNA, the CDR3 is TGTGCCATCAGGGGCTTAATCCCGGGCGATGATCAGTTCTTC. Its translation: CAIRGLIPGDDQFF.

V gene TRBV4-1 combines with J gene TRBJ1-4, with D perhaps matching TRBD1 (5 bases). This CDR3 is 16 amino acids long. Germline V gene sequence: CDR1 MGHRA, CDR2 YSYEKL. V was pared by 1 base and J by 5 bases, with 14 bases between. Here the CDR3 reads CASSQGQGGINEKLFF. DNA of the CDR3: TGCGCCAGCAGCCAAGGGCAGGGAGGGATAAATGAAAAACTGTTTTTT.

With respect to this clonotype: Relative to the germline gene, one junction end is altered; a read error may explain this. This sequence joins TRBV20-1 and TRBJ2-3; D may be TRBD1 or TRBD2 (5 bases each). The CDR3 covers 18 residues. Per germline, CDR1 DFQATT and CDR2 SNEGSKA (reference sequence). The CDR3 nucleotides read TGCAGTGCTAGAGATAACGAAGGACTCGCCATTTCCACAGGTACGCAGTATTTT. Translation gives CSARDNEGLAISTGTQYF.

This clonotype has more than one count but fewer than ten. The CDR3 DNA reads TGTGCCAGTAGTATAATAACAGGCAGCACAGATACGCAGTATTTT. This encodes CASSIITGSTDTQYF. V gene TRBV19 combines with J gene TRBJ2-3; TRBD1 might be the D (5 bases). Per germline, CDR1 LNHDA and CDR2 SQIVND (reference sequence). The CDR3 loop spans 15 amino acids. V was shortened by 2 bases and J by 0 bases, with 9 bases between the two germline ends.

The table lists this clonotype with a few counts. V is TRBV10-3 and J is TRBJ2-3, with D possibly being TRBD2 (5 bases). CDR3 length: 14 residues. Trimming left V 0 bases short and J 4 bases short, with 8 bases between. Germline V CDR1 and CDR2: ENHRY, SYGVKD. The DNA for the CDR3 is TGTGCCATCAGTGAGTCCGAGGGAGCAGATACGCAGTATTTT. Protein product: CAISESEGADTQYF.

This clonotype showed up just a few times. CDR3 coding DNA: TGTGCCACCAGTGATTTCTCTTTTGGGGCAGATACGCAGTATTTT. Translation gives CATSDFSFGADTQYF. The chain is built from TRBV24-1 and TRBJ2-3; the D is unclear. This CDR3 contains 15 residues. The V gene's germline CDR1 is KGHDR and CDR2 SFDVKD. V was shortened by 1 base and J by 4 bases, with 11 bases between the two germline ends.

This clonotype appeared a few times. The chain has TRBV20-1 and TRBJ2-1, with D possibly being TRBD2 (6 bases). CDR1 is DFQATT, CDR2 SNEGSKA, per germline (reference sequence). This CDR3 spans 11 amino acids. Deletions cut 6 bases from V and 11 bases from J, with 14 bases between. CDR3 nucleotides: TGCAGTGCCAACTCCGGGAGCAAGCAGTTCTTC. As protein: CSANSGSKQFF.

This clonotype was counted between two and nine times. The chain links TRBV5-6 to TRBJ1-4; the match to TRBD1 covers 7 bases. Trimming cost V 7 bases and J 8 bases; bases outside gene matches: 8. There are 13 residues in the CDR3. CDR1 and CDR2 (germline): SGHDT, YYEEEE. CDR3 DNA sequence: TGTGCCAGCCACCGACAGGGTCGGGAAAAACTGTTTTTT. Residues: CASHRQGREKLFF.

The rearrangement joins TRBV3-1 to TRBJ2-7; 11 bases are shared with TRBD2. This CDR3 is 15 amino acids long. Trimming at V came to 5 bases and at J to 7 bases, leaving 10 bases not matched to a gene. Germline V gene data show CDR1 as LGHDT and CDR2 as YNNKEL (reference sequence). The CDR3 coding sequence is TGTGCCAGCAGCGCGGGACTAGCGGTTAACAATGAGCAGTACTTC. As protein: CASSAGLAVNNEQYF.

The chain employs TRBV4-1 and TRBJ1-6; 8 bases fit TRBD1. V lost 0 bases to trimming and J lost 10 bases; unmatched junction nucleotides: 8. The V gene's germline CDR1 is MGHRA and CDR2 YSYEKL. This CDR3 region has 16 residues. The CDR3 reads CASSQEVGQGNSPLHF. CDR3 DNA: TGCGCCAGCAGCCAAGAAGTTGGACAGGGAAACTCACCCCTCCACTTT.

The chain has TRBV24-1 and TRBJ2-7; D is uncertain. CDR1 is KGHDR, CDR2 SFDVKD, per germline. This CDR3 has 18 amino acids. Between the trimmed V and J ends, which lost 3 bases and 3 bases, there was a span of 23 bases. As DNA, the CDR3 is TGTGCCACCAGTGATGTTCTCCAACACAGATTCCCCAACTACGAGCAGTACTTC. Protein: CATSDVLQHRFPNYEQYF.

The chain joins TRBV4-2 to TRBJ2-7, with 7 bases aligning to TRBD2. Per the germline V gene, CDR1 is LGHNA and CDR2 is YNFKEQ. With V trimmed by 0 bases and J by 3 bases, 11 bases remained unmatched. The length of the CDR3 is 17 residues. DNA for the CDR3: TGTGCCAGCAGCCAAGAAGGGATTACTAGCGCCTACTACGAGCAGTACTTC. Translation: CASSQEGITSAYYEQYF.